Shown below are 22 T cell receptor beta chains from a single sample sequenced in a study of control samples from healthy donors and cancer patients. The protocol was immunoSEQ multiplex PCR, while the TCRdb copy is restricted to in-frame clones and leaves out a portion. The table lists 50,000 to 65,000 clones, 90% of them singletons. Sequences were obtained from PBMCs. These receptors were obtained from a woman aged 50 to 60 with colorectal cancer.

The gene calls are TRBV19 and TRBJ1-5, with D possibly matching TRBD1 (5 bases). Germline lookup yields CDR1 LNHDA and CDR2 SQIVND (reference sequence). Trimming removed 9 bases at V and 1 base at J, with 13 bases between. CDR3 size: 14 residues. CDR3: CASTYQGSNQPQHF. The CDR3 DNA reads TGTGCCAGCACCTATCAGGGAAGCAATCAGCCCCAGCATTTT.

V usage is TRBV6-6 and J usage is TRBJ2-6; D uncertain. CDR1 MNHNY and CDR2 SVGAGI come from the germline V gene (reference sequence). The V gene lost 4 bases and the J gene lost 0 bases, with 4 bases spanning the gap. The CDR3 sequence is 14 residues long. The CDR3 reads CASSSGSGANVLTF. The CDR3, as DNA: TGTGCCAGCAGTTCAGGCTCTGGGGCCAACGTCCTGACTTTC.

The rearrangement uses TRBV2 and TRBJ2-1; 8 bases map to TRBD1. V lost 6 bases to trimming and J lost 6 bases; unmatched junction nucleotides: 4. The CDR3 runs to 13 residues. Germline loops: CDR1 SNHLY, CDR2 FYNNEI. The chain's CDR3 is CASRADRANEQFF. The CDR3 DNA reads TGTGCCAGCAGGGCGGACAGGGCCAATGAGCAGTTCTTC.

V is TRBV6-1 and J is TRBJ1-4; the D gene is possibly TRBD1 (6 bases). V was trimmed by 0 bases and J by 6 bases, leaving 11 bases between them. Germline CDR1 and CDR2: MNHNS and SASEGT. The CDR3 has 15 residues. CDR3 bases: TGTGCCAGCAGTGAAGCTCTGGGGGCGGATGAAAAACTGTTTTTT. It encodes CASSEALGADEKLFF.

The rearrangement uses TRBV7-9 and TRBJ2-7; 7 bases agree with TRBD2. Unmatched junction bases numbered 9, after V lost 2 bases and J lost 5 bases. The CDR3 runs 15 residues. Germline V gives CDR1 SEHNR, CDR2 FQNEAQ (reference sequence). The CDR3 loop is CASSLISGGIHEQYF. CDR3 bases: TGTGCCAGCAGCTTAATCTCGGGAGGAATCCACGAGCAGTACTTC.

This chain joins TRBV19 and TRBJ2-6; D is perhaps TRBD1 (5 bases). CDR1 is LNHDA, CDR2 SQIVND, per germline (reference sequence). V was clipped by 4 bases and J by 0 bases, with 7 bases between them. The CDR3 totals 15 residues. The CDR3 region is CASSTQGSGANVLTF. The CDR3 region has the DNA TGTGCCAGTAGTACCCAGGGCTCTGGGGCCAACGTCCTGACTTTC. Full variable domain (outside the CDR3, taken from reference TRBV19 and TRBJ2-6): DGGITQSPKYLFRKEGQNVTLSCEQNLNHDAMYWYRQDPGQGLRLIYYSQIVNDFQKGDIAEGYSVSREKKESFPLTVTSAQKNPTAFYLCASSTQGSGANVLTFGAGSRLTVL.

As DNA, the CDR3 is TGTGCCATCAGTGCCTCCCCCCGGGACTCTACACTCTCCTACAATGAGCAGTTCTTC. Translated: CAISASPRDSTLSYNEQFF. The J gene is TRBJ2-1, the V gene TRBV10-3, with D maybe TRBD2 (6 bases). The CDR3 loop spans 19 amino acids. The germline V and J ends were trimmed by 4 bases and 0 bases, with 22 bases remaining between them. The germline V gene has CDR1 ENHRY and CDR2 SYGVKD.

Turning to this clone: Mismatch with germline at one junction end may stem from a read error. The chain couples TRBV18 to TRBJ1-1; D ambiguous. The CDR3 is made up of 14 amino acids. The V gene's germline CDR1 is KGHSH and CDR2 LQKENI. The CDR3 nucleotides are TGTGCCAGCTCCCGAGGAGAAGAGGGATTTGAAGTTTTCTTT. Its protein product is CASSRGEEGFEVFF.

This chain joins TRBV29-1 and TRBJ2-1; TRBD1 aligns across 8 bases. The CDR3 length is 16 residues. Germline-derived CDR1 and CDR2 are SQVTM and ANQGSEA. With V trimmed by 0 bases and J by 5 bases, 9 bases remained unmatched. The CDR3 loop is CSVEDLAGGVHNEQFF. CDR3 DNA: TGCAGCGTTGAAGACTTGGCAGGGGGCGTACACAATGAGCAGTTCTTC.

This clone was seen a few times. The genes are TRBV27 and TRBJ2-1; TRBD2 aligns across 11 bases. The junction had 8 bases not matched to a gene; V was cut back by 6 bases and J by 4 bases. The CDR3 consists of 16 residues. CDR1 is MNHEY and CDR2 is SMNVEV in the germline V gene (reference sequence). This CDR3 is CASRSLAGAGYNEQFF. As DNA, the CDR3 is TGTGCCAGCAGGTCACTAGCGGGGGCCGGTTACAATGAGCAGTTCTTC.

The J gene is TRBJ2-1, the V gene TRBV29-1; TRBD2 aligns across 7 bases. Trimming removed 4 bases from V and 7 bases from J; junction bases left unmatched: 10. Germline values: CDR1 SQVTM, CDR2 ANQGSEA. The CDR3 covers 14 residues. The chain's CDR3 is CSVVRGSTGNEQFF. In nucleotides, the CDR3 is TGCAGCGTTGTTCGCGGGAGTACTGGGAATGAGCAGTTCTTC.

This sequence joins TRBV28 and TRBJ1-1, with no clear D. This CDR3 spans 11 amino acids. The V gene lost 2 bases and the J gene lost 6 bases, with 4 bases spanning the gap. From germline, CDR1 is MDHEN and CDR2 SYDVKM. In DNA form, the CDR3 reads TGTGCCAGCAGTTTAAGTTCTGAAGCTTTCTTT. Protein: CASSLSSEAFF.

The V and J genes are TRBV19 and TRBJ2-2, with D tentatively TRBD2 (5 bases). CDR1 is LNHDA and CDR2 is SQIVND in the germline V gene (reference sequence). CDR3 length: 13 residues. The V end was cut by 7 bases, the J end by 5 bases, with 11 bases between. The CDR3 spells CASIGPGTGELFF. The CDR3 DNA reads TGTGCCAGTATCGGGCCGGGAACCGGGGAGCTGTTTTTT.

This clone was seen a single time. The chain is built from TRBV25-1 and TRBJ1-3, with D hard to call. Germline V lookup: CDR1 MGHDK, CDR2 SYGVNS. Trimming removed 5 bases at V and 1 base at J, with 9 bases between. CDR3 length: 14 residues. The CDR3 here is CASSTPSSGNTIYF. In DNA, the CDR3 is TGTGCCAGCAGTACACCCTCTTCTGGAAACACCATATATTTT.

The rearrangement uses TRBV6-4 and TRBJ2-7; D could derive from TRBD1 or TRBD2 (5 bases each). The CDR3 sequence is 14 residues long. Per the germline V gene, CDR1 is MRHNA and CDR2 is SNTAGT. Trimming removed 4 bases from V and 0 bases from J, with 10 bases in between. In DNA form, the CDR3 reads TGTGCCAGCAGTGTAGAGGGGAGCTCCTACGAGCAGTACTTC. Its protein product is CASSVEGSSYEQYF.

The chain joins TRBV27 to TRBJ2-6, with D tentatively TRBD1 (6 bases). Trimming removed 5 bases from V and 0 bases from J, with 17 bases in between. This CDR3 spans 18 amino acids. Per the germline V gene, CDR1 is MNHEY and CDR2 is SMNVEV (reference sequence). This CDR3 reads CASSPLAGVPSGANVLTF. The CDR3 DNA follows: TGTGCCAGCAGTCCACTTGCAGGGGTCCCCTCTGGGGCCAACGTCCTGACTTTC. The whole variable domain, filled in from reference TRBV27 and TRBJ2-6, reads EAQVTQNPRYLITVTGKKLTVTCSQNMNHEYMSWYRQDPGLGLRQIYYSMNVEVTDKGDVPEGYKVSRKEKRNFPLILESPSPNQTSLYFCASSPLAGVPSGANVLTFGAGSRLTVL.

This chain links TRBV6-1 with TRBJ2-4; possibly TRBD1 for D (6 bases). The CDR3 runs to 15 residues. Germline CDR1 reads MNHNS; CDR2 reads SASEGT. V dropped 2 bases and J dropped 4 bases, with 12 bases sitting between them. In nucleotides, the CDR3 is TGTGCCAGCAGTGAAACAGGGACCCTTAAAAACATTCAGTACTTC. Amino acids: CASSETGTLKNIQYF.

The rearrangement joins TRBV28 to TRBJ1-2, with D unclear. This CDR3 is built from 12 residues. Germline-derived CDR1 and CDR2 are MDHEN and SYDVKM. Trimming removed 7 bases from V and 2 bases from J, with 8 bases in between. DNA for the CDR3: TGTGCCAGCACGGGGAAGAACTATGGCTACACCTTC. Its protein is CASTGKNYGYTF.

This chain uses TRBV7-8 with TRBJ2-5; D may be TRBD1 (5 bases). Trimming pared 3 bases from V and 3 bases from J, leaving 11 bases between. CDR3 length: 14 residues. Germline CDR1 SGHVS, CDR2 FQNEAQ. In DNA, the CDR3 is TGTGCCAGCAGCTTGACAGAAGTGAAAGAGACCCAGTACTTC. It encodes CASSLTEVKETQYF.

The J gene is TRBJ2-1, the V gene TRBV28; TRBD2 agrees at 8 bases. With V trimmed by 5 bases and J by 3 bases, 9 bases remained unmatched. Germline V gene lookup returns CDR1 MDHEN and CDR2 SYDVKM. This CDR3 has 16 residues. The CDR3 here is CASSALSAGVYNEQFF. CDR3 DNA sequence: TGTGCCAGCAGTGCCCTCTCAGCGGGAGTCTACAATGAGCAGTTCTTC.

This chain connects TRBV24-1 to TRBJ2-1, with 13 bases aligning to TRBD2. This CDR3 is 18 amino acids long. V gave up 3 bases and J gave up 4 bases; unmatched junction bases: 8. Germline CDR1 is KGHDR and CDR2 is SFDVKD. The CDR3 DNA sequence: TGTGCCACCAGTGATCCTTCAACGACTAGCGGGAGGTACAATGAGCAGTTCTTC. It specifies CATSDPSTTSGRYNEQFF.

V usage is TRBV5-1 and J usage is TRBJ2-7; perhaps TRBD2 as D (6 bases). Germline V lookup: CDR1 SGHRS, CDR2 YFSETQ. The V end was cut by 2 bases, the J end by 5 bases, with 11 bases between. This CDR3 has 13 amino acids. CDR3 protein: CASSFQLADEQYF. Written as DNA, the CDR3 is TGCGCCAGCAGCTTTCAGTTAGCGGACGAGCAGTACTTC.